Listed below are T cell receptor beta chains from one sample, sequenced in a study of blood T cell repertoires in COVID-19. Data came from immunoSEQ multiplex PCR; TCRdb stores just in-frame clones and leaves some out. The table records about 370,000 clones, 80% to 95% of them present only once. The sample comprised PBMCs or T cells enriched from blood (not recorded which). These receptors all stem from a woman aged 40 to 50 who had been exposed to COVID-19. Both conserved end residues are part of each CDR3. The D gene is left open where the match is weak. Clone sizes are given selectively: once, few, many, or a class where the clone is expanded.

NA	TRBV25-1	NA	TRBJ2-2	CASSETSYLPNTGELFF	TGTGCCAGCAGTGAAACGTCTTACTTGCCGAACACCGGGGAGCTGTTTTTT
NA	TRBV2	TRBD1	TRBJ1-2	CASSTQTGGIGYTF	TGTGCCAGCAGTACCCAGACAGGGGGCATTGGCTACACCTTC
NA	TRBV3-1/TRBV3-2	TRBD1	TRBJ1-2	CASSPTRQGGYTF	TGTGCCAGCAGCCCTACTCGACAGGGGGGCTACACCTTC
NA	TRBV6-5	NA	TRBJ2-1	CASSYVAGNEQFF	TGTGCCAGCAGTTACGTCGCGGGGAATGAGCAGTTCTTC
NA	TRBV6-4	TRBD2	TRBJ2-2	CASSDSNGLDFNTGELFF	TGTGCCAGCAGTGACTCAAACGGACTAGATTTTAACACCGGGGAGCTGTTTTTT
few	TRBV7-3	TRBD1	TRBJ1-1	CASSQQGAVTEAFF	TGTGCCAGCAGCCAACAGGGGGCGGTCACTGAAGCTTTCTTT
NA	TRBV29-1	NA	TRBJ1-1	CSVGRENTEAFF	TGCAGCGTTGGCAGGGAGAACACTGAAGCTTTCTTT
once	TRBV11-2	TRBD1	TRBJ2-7	CASALTQGNYEQYF	TGTGCCAGCGCGCTCACACAGGGGAACTACGAGCAGTACTTC
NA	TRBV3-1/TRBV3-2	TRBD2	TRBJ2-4	CASMRAGGRNIQYF	TGTGCCAGCATGCGAGCGGGGGGGCGAAACATTCAGTACTTC
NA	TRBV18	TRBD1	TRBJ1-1	CASSPGQGALGWTEAFF	TGTGCCAGCTCACCGGGACAGGGAGCCTTAGGTTGGACTGAAGCTTTCTTT
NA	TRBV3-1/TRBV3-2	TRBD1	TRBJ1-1	CASSRDRGLDTEAFF	TGTGCCAGCAGCCGGGACAGGGGGCTTGACACTGAAGCTTTCTTT
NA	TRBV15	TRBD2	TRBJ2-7	CATSRTRTGGRYEQYF	TGTGCCACCAGCAGAACTCGTACGGGAGGACGCTACGAGCAGTACTTC
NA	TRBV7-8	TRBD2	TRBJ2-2	CASSRREGLTGELFF	TGTGCCAGCAGCCGCCGGGAGGGACTCACCGGGGAGCTGTTTTTT
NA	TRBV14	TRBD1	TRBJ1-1	CASSQDPGQGDMNTEAFF	TGTGCCAGCAGCCAAGATCCGGGACAGGGCGACATGAACACTGAAGCTTTCTTT
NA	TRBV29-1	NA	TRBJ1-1	CSVDPMNTEAFF	TGCAGCGTTGATCCTATGAACACTGAAGCTTTCTTT
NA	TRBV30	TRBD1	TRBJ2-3	CAWSTNQGVSQYF	TGTGCCTGGAGCACGAACCAGGGGGTTTCGCAGTATTTT
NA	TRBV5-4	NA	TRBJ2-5	CASSLGTAQETQYF	TGTGCCAGCAGCTTGGGGACAGCCCAAGAGACCCAGTACTTC
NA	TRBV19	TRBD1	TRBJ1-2	CASSIDRAPYGYTF	TGTGCCAGTAGTATCGACAGGGCTCCCTATGGCTACACCTTC
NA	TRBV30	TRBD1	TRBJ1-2	CAWGGTGTGIFNYGYTF	TGTGCCTGGGGAGGTACCGGGACAGGGATTTTTAACTATGGCTACACCTTC
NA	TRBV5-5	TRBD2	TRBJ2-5	CASSLYLAGGRETQYF	TGTGCCAGCAGCTTGTACCTAGCGGGGGGGCGCGAGACCCAGTACTTC
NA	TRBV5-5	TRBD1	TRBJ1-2	CASSPIFGTDYGYTF	TGTGCCAGCAGCCCCATCTTCGGGACAGACTATGGCTACACCTTC
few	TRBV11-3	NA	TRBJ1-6	CASSKSRGSPLHF	TGTGCCAGCAGCAAGAGCCGGGGATCACCCCTCCACTTT
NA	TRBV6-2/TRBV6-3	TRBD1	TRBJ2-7	CASSKTRDRDNEQYF	TGTGCCAGCAGCAAAACCCGGGACAGGGATAACGAGCAGTACTTC
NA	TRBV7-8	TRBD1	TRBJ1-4	CASSATGVLNEKLFF	TGTGCCAGCAGCGCGACAGGGGTCTTAAATGAAAAACTGTTTTTT
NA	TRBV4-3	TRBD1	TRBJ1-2	CASSQDFQGARGYTF	TGCGCCAGCAGCCAAGATTTCCAGGGGGCGCGGGGCTACACCTTC
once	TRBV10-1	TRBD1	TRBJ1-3	CASSRDREENTIYF	TGCGCCAGCAGTCGGGACAGGGAAGAGAACACCATATATTTT
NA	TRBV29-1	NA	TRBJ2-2	CSVDVGRGINTGELFF	TGCAGCGTTGATGTGGGCAGGGGAATCAACACCGGGGAGCTGTTTTTT
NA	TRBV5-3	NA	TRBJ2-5	CARSLAVGFGGTQYF	TGTGCCAGAAGCTTGGCCGTGGGGTTCGGGGGGACCCAGTACTTC